Below, one TCR beta chain is given with its context. Its target is not known. The CDR3 is 14 amino acids. CDR1 is LNHDA and CDR2 is SQIVND in the germline V gene (reference sequence). V was trimmed by 1 base and J by 5 bases, leaving 11 bases between them. Treatment indicated: over 15 received Ad26.COV2.S at low or high dose, single or two shots; 5 received placebo; per-sample allocation not given. At day 63 after the first vaccine or placebo injection, samples were drawn. This entry is derived from a study of Ad26.COV2.S vaccination and SARS-CoV-2 variants. Study-level findings and limits: Following vaccination, spike-specific CD8+ and CD4+ T cell responses reportedly exhibited substantial breadth. It was found that vaccine and placebo recipients had similar non-spike TCR breadth.

Assay: immunoSEQ multiplex PCR; the TCRdb copy retains only in-frame clones and omits some. The sample has 400,000 to 500,000 clones; 89% are singletons. This chain joins TRBV19 and TRBJ2-5, with D perhaps matching TRBD1 (6 bases). Sequences were derived from peripheral blood, sampled in a trial of Ad26.COV2.S vaccine versus placebo. This TCR was recovered from a person between 18 and 65 years old who received the Ad26.COV2.S COVID-19 vaccine or a placebo. CDR3 sequence: CASSIGGLGETQYF. In nucleotides, the CDR3 is TGTGCCAGTAGTATAGGGGGGCTAGGGGAGACCCAGTACTTC.